This entry is about one TCR beta chain. Its antigen is unknown. Assay: immunoSEQ multiplex PCR; the TCRdb copy retains only in-frame clones and omits some. The table records about 82,000 clones, 75% to 85% of them present only once. This sample was taken from a study of a mutant IDH1 vaccine in newly diagnosed glioma. At the level of the study: Patients got their first vaccination 4-6 weeks after radiotherapy alone, or with temozolomide cycles.

The time point: week 23, last vaccination. Vaccine doses each comprised 300 ug of mutant IDH1 20-mer peptide, with topical imiquimod. The CDR3 sequence is 19 residues long. Per the germline V gene, CDR1 is SGHTA and CDR2 is FQGTGA. Germline trimming cut 0 bases from V and 1 base from J; bases unmatched to any gene: 10. The TCR sequence derives from a man between 25 and 39 years old with glioma. Some clones in this sample may be carry-over from other donors' samples. The V and J genes are TRBV7-3 and TRBJ2-3; TRBD2 agrees at 10 bases. This specimen consisted of PBMCs, obtained from a glioma patient whose treatment included an IDH1 peptide vaccine. The CDR3 loop reads CASSLTSLGLAGGTDTQYF. CDR3 sequence (DNA): TGTGCCAGCAGCTTAACGTCGTTGGGGCTAGCGGGAGGCACAGATACGCAGTATTTT.